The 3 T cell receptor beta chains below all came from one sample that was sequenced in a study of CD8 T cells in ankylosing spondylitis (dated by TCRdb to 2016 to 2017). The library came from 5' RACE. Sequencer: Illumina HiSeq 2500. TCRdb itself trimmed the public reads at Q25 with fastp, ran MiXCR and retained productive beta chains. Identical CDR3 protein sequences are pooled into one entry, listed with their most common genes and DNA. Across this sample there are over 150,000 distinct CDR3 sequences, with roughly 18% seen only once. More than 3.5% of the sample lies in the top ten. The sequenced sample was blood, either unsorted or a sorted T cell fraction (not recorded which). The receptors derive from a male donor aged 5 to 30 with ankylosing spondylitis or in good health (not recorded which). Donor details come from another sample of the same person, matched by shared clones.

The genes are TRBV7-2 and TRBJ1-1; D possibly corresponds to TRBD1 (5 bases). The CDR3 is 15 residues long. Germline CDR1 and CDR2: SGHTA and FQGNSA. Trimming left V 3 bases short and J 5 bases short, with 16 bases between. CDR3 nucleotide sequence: TGTGCCAGCAGCTTGGAGTCGCGAGACAGAACTGAAGCTTTCTTT. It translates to CASSLESRDRTEAFF.

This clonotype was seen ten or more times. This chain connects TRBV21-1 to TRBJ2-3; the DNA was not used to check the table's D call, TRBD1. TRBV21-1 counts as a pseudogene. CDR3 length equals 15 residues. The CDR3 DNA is TGTGCCAGCGCGGGAGGACAGGGGAGCACAGATACGCAGTATTTT. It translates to CASAGGQGSTDTQYF.

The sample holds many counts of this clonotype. CDR3: CASSLAENQPQHF. The CDR3 DNA follows: TGTGCCAGCAGTTTAGCAGAGAATCAGCCCCAGCATTTT. The chain uses TRBV12-3 or TRBV12-4 and TRBJ1-5; D remains unclear. The CDR3 totals 13 residues. The V gene lost 0 bases and the J gene lost 4 bases, with 4 bases spanning the gap.